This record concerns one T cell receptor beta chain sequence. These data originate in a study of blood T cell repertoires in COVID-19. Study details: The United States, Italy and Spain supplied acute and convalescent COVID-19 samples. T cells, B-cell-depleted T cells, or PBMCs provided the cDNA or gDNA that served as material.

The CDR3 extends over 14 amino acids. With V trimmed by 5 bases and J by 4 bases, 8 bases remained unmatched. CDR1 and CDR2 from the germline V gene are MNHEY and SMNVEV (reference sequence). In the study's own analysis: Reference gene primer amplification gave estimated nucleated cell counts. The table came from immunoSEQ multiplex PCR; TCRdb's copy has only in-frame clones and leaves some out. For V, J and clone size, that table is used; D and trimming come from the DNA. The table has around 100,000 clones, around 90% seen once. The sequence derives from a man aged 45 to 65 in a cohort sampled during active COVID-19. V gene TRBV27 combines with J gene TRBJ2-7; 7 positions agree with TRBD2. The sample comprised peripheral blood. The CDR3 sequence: CASSGLASGYEQYF. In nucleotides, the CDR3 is TGTGCCAGCAGTGGTCTCGCTAGCGGTTACGAGCAGTACTTC.